The rows below give T cell receptor beta chains drawn from one sample of a study of cytomegalovirus exposure and HLA in healthy donors. Only in-frame clones appear in the TCRdb table, and some are missing; sequencing was by immunoSEQ multiplex PCR. The data contain more than 110,000 clones, about 94% of them singletons. The sample consisted of PBMCs. Receptor source: a man aged 18 to 30 in good health and CMV-seropositive. Both conserved end residues are part of each CDR3. The order of the fields is D gene, V gene, CDR3 length, CDR3 protein. The D gene is left open where the match is weak.

. TRBV28 12 CASRSGMVPLHF
. TRBV6-1 15 CASNPLGGYNEKLFF
TRBD1 TRBV6-1 13 CASSGQGITEAFF
TRBD1 TRBV19 16 CASRPGTVTGWTEAFF
. TRBV2 13 CASSRDLYNEQFF
. TRBV4-1 14 CASSQEVAVDEQFF
TRBD2 TRBV18 16 CASSGSRPGLAGVRYF
TRBD1 TRBV19 14 CASSIRTGNGEQFF
TRBD2 TRBV5-6 14 CASSWGTSGYEQYF
. TRBV19 13 CASSGSRATGYTF
. TRBV28 14 CASSQLPGTYEQYF
TRBD1 TRBV15 15 CATSLTTGIGETQYF
. TRBV19 14 CASTPGGNTDTQYF
TRBD2 TRBV5-1 15 CASSSGLEAGDTQYF
. TRBV28 14 CASSGQITTGELFF
. TRBV19 13 CASTPETGGTQYF
TRBD1 TRBV5-1 16 CASSLGGRGGLYEQYF
TRBD2 TRBV27 15 CASRTPAGVFHEQYF
. TRBV5-8 14 CASSLTVPAYEQYF
. TRBV7-3 13 CASSLSRDQPQHF
. TRBV7-2 14 CASSLVYRGETQYF
. TRBV2 12 CASTGGTYEQYF
. TRBV21-1 17 CASSKAEEAEPSYEQYF
TRBD2 TRBV2 17 CASSDPASGRASYEQYF
. TRBV21-1 15 CASSKISRGRYGYTF
TRBD2 TRBV4-1 14 CASSYKGLATEQFF
TRBD1 TRBV2 12 CASQDRAGGYTF
TRBD2 TRBV5-4 15 CASSLKLAGLYEQYF
TRBD1 TRBV5-6 16 CASSSPPGQGNTEAFF
TRBD2 TRBV9 15 CASSPGTSGSETQYF
. TRBV2 13 CASGLYSNQPQHF
TRBD2 TRBV27 15 CASSLRTSGYNEQFF
. TRBV9 16 CASSVSPGEAGTEAFF
TRBD1 TRBV28 15 CASSSQGAWGNGQFF
TRBD1 TRBV5-1 14 CASSLEGTAYEQYF
. TRBV14 14 CASSPFGMNTEAFF
. TRBV5-6 13 CASSLQLDQPQHF
TRBD2 TRBV29-1 17 CSVDGMSSGASTDTQYF
TRBD2 TRBV27 15 CASSPGTSGNNEQFF
TRBD1 TRBV2 16 CASSNRGIGSYNEQFF
. TRBV5-6 11 CASTAKREQFF